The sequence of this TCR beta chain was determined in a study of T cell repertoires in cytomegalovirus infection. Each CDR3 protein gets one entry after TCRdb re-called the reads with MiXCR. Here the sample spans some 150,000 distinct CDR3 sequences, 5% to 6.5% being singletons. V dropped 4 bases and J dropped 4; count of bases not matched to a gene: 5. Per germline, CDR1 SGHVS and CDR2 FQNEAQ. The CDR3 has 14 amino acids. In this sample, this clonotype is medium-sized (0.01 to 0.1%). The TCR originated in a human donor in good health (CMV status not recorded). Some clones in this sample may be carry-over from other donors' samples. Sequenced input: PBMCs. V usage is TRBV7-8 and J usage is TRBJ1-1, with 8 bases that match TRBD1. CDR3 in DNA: TGTGCCAGCAGCTCCACAGGGGGTCTCACTGAAGCTTTCTTT. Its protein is CASSSTGGLTEAFF.